Following are 32 T cell receptor beta chains from one sample sequenced in a study of T cell responses to AZD1222 COVID-19 vaccine (dated by TCRdb to about 2021). The library relied on the immunoSEQ multiplex PCR assay. Drawn from immuneACCESS, this table holds only the in-frame rearrangements with V and J called that TCRdb kept. Clones are partly lost; checked studies trace under half to an unresolved V gene and leave the rest unexplained. The sample records around 200,000 clones, almost 90% of which are singletons. The top ten clonotypes cover 7.5% to 9.5% of the sample. The time point label for this specimen denotes: baseline before first vaccination. The sample in question was peripheral blood, obtained on day 0 of AZD1222 vaccination. The receptors here all came from an adult in good health.

The chain employs TRBV5-1 and TRBJ1-3; D is ambiguous. V gave up 0 bases and J gave up 1 base, with 8 bases separating them. This CDR3 is 15 amino acids long. Germline V lookup: CDR1 SGHRS, CDR2 YFSETQ. The CDR3 spells CASSLDTRSGNTIYF. The CDR3 nucleotides are TGCGCCAGCAGCTTGGATACTAGGTCTGGAAACACCATATATTTT.

The chain has TRBV6-4 and TRBJ1-5, with D uncertain. Trimming stripped 0 bases from V and 3 bases from J, with 12 bases between. This CDR3 has 16 residues. Germline V lookup: CDR1 MRHNA, CDR2 SNTAGT. The CDR3 bases are TGTGCCAGCAGTGACTCCCTCCAGACCATCAATCAGCCCCAGCATTTT. Residues: CASSDSLQTINQPQHF.

The chain is built from TRBV6-2 or TRBV6-3 and TRBJ1-1, with a possible D match to TRBD1 (6 bases). The CDR3 has 14 residues. V dropped 2 bases and J dropped 4 bases, with 11 bases sitting between them. Germline V CDR1 and CDR2: MNHEY, SVGEGT. The CDR3 DNA reads TGTGCCAGCAGTTACAGGGGGTCGGGCACTGAAGCTTTCTTT. Protein sequence: CASSYRGSGTEAFF.

This clone has just one count. The V gene is TRBV5-1, the J gene TRBJ2-6; D uncertain. The CDR3 consists of 15 residues. Trimming shortened V by 3 bases and J by 4 bases, and 11 bases separated the two germline ends. Per the germline V gene, CDR1 is SGHRS and CDR2 is YFSETQ. CDR3: CASSSRALGANVLTF. The CDR3 DNA is TGCGCCAGCAGCTCCCGGGCGCTGGGGGCCAACGTCCTGACTTTC.

The chain joins TRBV6-2 or TRBV6-3 to TRBJ2-5; 10 bases agree with TRBD2. The CDR3 sequence is 17 residues long. V gave up 3 bases and J gave up 3 bases; unmatched junction bases: 10. The germline gives CDR1 MNHEY, CDR2 SVGEGT. CDR3 sequence reads: CASSYRIAGGFEETQYF. The DNA of the CDR3 is TGTGCCAGCAGTTATAGGATAGCGGGGGGTTTCGAAGAGACCCAGTACTTC.

The rearrangement links TRBV10-3 to TRBJ2-1; D is possibly TRBD2 (7 bases). The V gene's germline CDR1 is ENHRY and CDR2 SYGVKD. Between the trimmed V and J ends, which lost 0 bases and 9 bases, there was a span of 21 bases. The CDR3 runs to 17 residues. The CDR3 spells CAISESLDWPGGSEQFF. The DNA of the CDR3 is TGTGCCATCAGTGAGTCGCTCGACTGGCCGGGGGGCAGTGAGCAGTTCTTC.

This chain links TRBV12-3 or TRBV12-4 with TRBJ1-2; D not certain. This CDR3 has 12 residues. V shed 2 bases and J shed 7 bases, with 8 bases lying between them. In DNA form, the CDR3 reads TGTGCCAGCAGTTTAAATAGGGCTGGCTACACCTTC. Its protein is CASSLNRAGYTF.

This chain connects TRBV11-2 to TRBJ2-7; tentatively, D is TRBD2 (6 bases). Germline lookup yields CDR1 SGHAT and CDR2 FQNNGV. The CDR3 has 12 amino acids. V lost 4 bases and J 7 bases, leaving 11 bases between the germline ends. CDR3 nucleotide sequence: TGTGCCAGCAGCTCTCGCGCGGGGGAGCAGTACTTC. Translation: CASSSRAGEQYF.

This clone was seen once. V and J are TRBV2 and TRBJ1-6, with a weak D call TRBD1 (5 bases). With 4 bases removed from V and 15 bases from J, the gap between germline ends came to 19 bases. This CDR3 has 14 amino acids. The V gene's germline CDR1 is SNHLY and CDR2 FYNNEI. CDR3 in DNA: TGTGCCAGCAGTGGGAGGGGCCCCTTACTTGACCTCCACTTT. Amino acid sequence: CASSGRGPLLDLHF.

The chain is built from TRBV19 and TRBJ1-6, with 8 bases that match TRBD1. Germline CDR1 reads LNHDA; CDR2 reads SQIVND (reference sequence). V lost 1 base and J lost 7; bases outside the gene matches: 0. The CDR3 contains 14 residues. The CDR3 is CASSIGQGNSPLHF. The CDR3 DNA reads TGTGCCAGTAGTATAGGACAGGGGAATTCACCCCTCCACTTT.

The V call is TRBV7-9, the J call TRBJ1-4; maybe TRBD1 (6 bases). The V gene's germline CDR1 is SEHNR and CDR2 FQNEAQ (reference sequence). Trimming removed 4 bases from V and 0 bases from J, with 9 bases in between. This CDR3 spans 15 amino acids. The CDR3 nucleotides are TGTGCCAGCAGCTACAGGGATGCAACTAATGAAAAACTGTTTTTT. As protein: CASSYRDATNEKLFF.

The gene calls are TRBV5-4 and TRBJ1-1; D ambiguous. Trimming removed 1 base from V and 1 base from J, with 8 bases in between. The CDR3 consists of 14 residues. Germline V gene lookup returns CDR1 SGHNT and CDR2 YYREEE (reference sequence). For the CDR3, the DNA is TGTGCCAGCAGCTTGCCCCCACCGAACACTGAAGCTTTCTTT. Amino acids: CASSLPPPNTEAFF.

V usage is TRBV19 and J usage is TRBJ1-4, with D perhaps TRBD1 (5 bases). Germline assignment: CDR1 LNHDA and CDR2 SQIVND (reference sequence). This CDR3 has 13 residues. The V end was cut by 6 bases, the J end by 8 bases, with 13 bases between. This CDR3 is CASSPGPTEKLFF. The CDR3 bases are TGTGCCAGTAGCCCGGGGCCAACAGAAAAACTGTTTTTT.

The chain employs TRBV10-1 and TRBJ2-3; D is perhaps TRBD2 (5 bases). Trimming stripped 3 bases from V and 2 bases from J, with 9 bases between. The V gene's germline CDR1 is WNHNN and CDR2 SYGVQD (reference sequence). This CDR3 spans 14 amino acids. The CDR3 sequence is CASSDRGDTDTQYF. CDR3 DNA: TGCGCCAGCAGTGACCGGGGAGACACAGATACGCAGTATTTT.

The chain carries TRBV18 and TRBJ2-5; 7 bases align to TRBD2. CDR3 length: 17 amino acids. Germline-derived CDR1 and CDR2 are KGHSH and LQKENI. V shed 0 bases, J shed 10 bases, and the junction held 17 bases outside the gene matches. CDR3 residues: CASSPPITSADEGNQYF. DNA of the CDR3: TGTGCCAGCTCACCACCGATCACTAGCGCGGATGAAGGGAACCAGTACTTC.

The genes are TRBV25-1 and TRBJ1-1; possibly TRBD1 for D (6 bases). The CDR3 spans 14 residues. The V end lost 4 bases, the J end lost 4 bases, and 13 bases lay between the germline ends. CDR1 and CDR2 (germline): MGHDK, SYGVNS. The CDR3 bases are TGTGCCAGCAGTGGGGATCAGGGGATCACTGAAGCTTTCTTT. Translating it yields CASSGDQGITEAFF.

The chain uses TRBV6-5 and TRBJ1-2, with 9 bases matching TRBD1. Germline-derived CDR1 and CDR2 are MNHEY and SVGAGI. The CDR3 length is 13 residues. V lost 6 bases and J lost 7; bases outside the gene matches: 6. The CDR3 loop is CASRSTGGLGYTF. In nucleotides, the CDR3 is TGTGCCAGCAGATCGACAGGGGGGCTTGGCTACACCTTC.

This rearrangement joins TRBV5-1 to TRBJ1-2, with unresolved D. The V end was cut by 6 bases, the J end by 4 bases, with 13 bases between. Germline V gene sequence: CDR1 SGHRS, CDR2 YFSETQ. The CDR3 runs 13 residues. In DNA, the CDR3 is TGCGCCAGCAAGGTTGGAGGGCTCTATGGCTACACCTTC. It yields the protein CASKVGGLYGYTF.

This sequence joins TRBV6-5 and TRBJ2-7; D is unclear. Germline CDR1 MNHEY, CDR2 SVGAGI. This CDR3 region has 15 residues. Trimming took 1 base from V and 0 from J, leaving 10 bases between them. The CDR3 is CASSYLSGNSYEQYF. The CDR3 region has the DNA TGTGCCAGCAGTTACTTATCTGGGAACTCCTACGAGCAGTACTTC.

The chain combines TRBV27 with TRBJ2-7, with 12 positions matching TRBD2. J gave up 4 bases and V 5 bases, and 6 bases lay outside the gene matches. CDR1 and CDR2 (germline): MNHEY, SMNVEV (reference sequence). The CDR3 extends over 15 amino acids. The CDR3 DNA reads as TGTGCCAGCAGTCCCTCTAGCGGGGGGGTGTACGAGCAGTACTTC. This translates into CASSPSSGGVYEQYF.

This chain connects TRBV18 to TRBJ1-2; D is unclear. The CDR3 covers 15 residues. Germline CDR1 is KGHSH and CDR2 is LQKENI. V gave up 1 base and J gave up 3 bases, with 12 bases separating them. The CDR3 nucleotides are TGTGCCAGCTCACCACTTGGCAAAAATGACTATGGCTACACCTTC. This translates into CASSPLGKNDYGYTF. Full variable domain (remainder filled in from reference TRBV18 and TRBJ1-2): NAGVMQNPRHLVRRRGQEARLRCSPMKGHSHVYWYRQLPEEGLKFMVYLQKENIIDESGMPKERFSAEFPKEGPSILRIQQVVRGDSAAYFCASSPLGKNDYGYTFGSGTRLTVV.

As to this clone: Other nucleotide sequences from this sample produce the same CDR3. V and J are TRBV30 and TRBJ1-2; a weak D match, TRBD1 (5 bases). The CDR3 has 12 amino acids. V lost 3 bases, J lost 4 bases, and 9 bases lay in between. Germline V gene lookup returns CDR1 GTSNPN and CDR2 SVGIG (reference sequence). CDR3 amino acids: CAWSGGSYGYTF. The CDR3 DNA is TGTGCCTGGAGCGGGGGAAGCTATGGCTACACCTTC.

This chain joins TRBV6-4 and TRBJ2-7, with TRBD2 as a possible D gene (5 bases). Trimming stripped 3 bases from V and 2 bases from J, with 14 bases between. Germline assignment: CDR1 MRHNA and CDR2 SNTAGT. This CDR3 spans 15 amino acids. The CDR3 DNA follows: TGTGCCAGCAGTGAAGGGTCGGCGGGCCCCTACGAGCAGTACTTC. It specifies CASSEGSAGPYEQYF.

The chain uses TRBV4-3 and TRBJ2-2, with 12 bases fitting TRBD1. The CDR3 is made up of 16 amino acids. V lost 3 bases and J lost 6; bases outside the gene matches: 5. Germline CDR1 reads LGHNA; CDR2 reads YSLEER. As DNA, the CDR3 is TGCGCCAGCAGCCAGTCCCGGGACAGGGGGCCCGGGGAGCTGTTTTTT. Encoded protein: CASSQSRDRGPGELFF.

The chain links TRBV5-4 to TRBJ1-5; no firm D call. Germline CDR1 SGHNT, CDR2 YYREEE (reference sequence). This CDR3 has 12 amino acids. V was shortened by 3 bases and J by 3 bases, with 4 bases between the two germline ends. The CDR3 nucleotides read TGTGCCAGCAGCTCCCTCAATCAGCCCCAGCATTTT. This sequence encodes CASSSLNQPQHF.

This chain uses TRBV5-8 with TRBJ2-1, with D perhaps TRBD1 (6 bases). The CDR3 contains 13 residues. V was trimmed by 8 bases and J by 4 bases, leaving 13 bases between them. Germline V gives CDR1 SGHTS, CDR2 YDEGEE. The CDR3 coding sequence is TGTGCCAGGGGGACACGGGGTTACAATGAGCAGTTCTTC. Amino acid sequence: CARGTRGYNEQFF.

This clone came up many times. The chain links TRBV6-2 or TRBV6-3 to TRBJ2-1; the D is unclear. CDR1 is MNHEY and CDR2 is SVGEGT in the germline V gene. V lost 5 bases to trimming and J lost 3 bases, with 20 bases between them. The CDR3 is 17 amino acids. CDR3 loop: CASSTYRAFQIYNEQFF. The CDR3 coding sequence is TGTGCCAGCAGTACATACCGCGCGTTCCAGATCTACAATGAGCAGTTCTTC.

The genes are TRBV10-1 and TRBJ2-3; D call uncertain. CDR1 and CDR2 from the germline V gene are WNHNN and SYGVQD (reference sequence). V shed 2 bases and J shed 0 bases, with 9 bases lying between them. This CDR3 comprises 15 residues. The DNA of the CDR3 is TGCGCCAGCAGTGAGGATGACGTGAGCACAGATACGCAGTATTTT. This gives the protein CASSEDDVSTDTQYF.

V usage is TRBV5-5 and J usage is TRBJ2-7, with 9 bases fitting TRBD1. The junction had 8 bases not matched to a gene; V was cut back by 4 bases and J by 3 bases. The CDR3 extends over 15 amino acids. Germline V gene lookup returns CDR1 SGHKS and CDR2 YYEKEE (reference sequence). The CDR3 bases are TGTGCCAGCAGCCCCATAGGGGACAGGGTCTACGAGCAGTACTTC. Its translation: CASSPIGDRVYEQYF.

V and J are TRBV4-3 and TRBJ1-2; tentative D call: TRBD1 (5 bases). In germline, CDR1 is LGHNA, CDR2 YSLEER. The CDR3 sequence is 13 residues long. V was clipped by 5 bases and J by 8 bases, with 15 bases between them. CDR3 protein: CASSGGGTGGYTF. The CDR3 bases are TGCGCCAGCAGCGGGGGTGGAACCGGAGGCTACACCTTC.

This rearrangement joins TRBV10-3 to TRBJ2-7; weak D call: TRBD2 (7 bases). Deletions cut 8 bases from V and 4 bases from J, with 24 bases between. Germline V lookup: CDR1 ENHRY, CDR2 SYGVKD. The CDR3 is 16 residues long. CDR3: CAIRATFGGGTYEQYF. Here the CDR3 DNA reads TGTGCCATCCGGGCGACCTTTGGCGGGGGCACTTACGAGCAGTACTTC.

The chain couples TRBV11-2 to TRBJ2-7, with 7 bases lining up with TRBD1. From germline, CDR1 is SGHAT and CDR2 FQNNGV. Germline trimming cut 6 bases from V and 3 bases from J; bases unmatched to any gene: 11. This CDR3 is built from 15 residues. CDR3 DNA: TGTGCCAGCAGGCCATGGGGGACAGTAGGCTACGAGCAGTACTTC. Translating gives CASRPWGTVGYEQYF.